This TCR beta chain was obtained from a study of CD8+CD57+ T cells in acquired aplastic anemia. The template for TCR beta VDJ and CDR3 sequence profiling was genomic DNA. TCRdb ran MiXCR on the reads and lists one entry per CDR3 protein. In the table there are just over 400,000 distinct CDR3 sequences, roughly 68% of which are singletons. This clonotype appeared once. The sequenced material came from sorted CD4+, CD8+, or CD8+CD57+ T cells (not recorded which) from PBMCs. The sequence came from a human donor in good health, serving as a control.

The CDR3 sequence: CASSLMRLDGYTFHF. The CDR3 DNA sequence: TGTGCCAGCAGCTTAATGAGGTTGGATGGCTACACCTTCCACTTT. The V call is TRBV9, the J call TRBJ1-6; D not resolved. The CDR3 has 15 residues. Germline lookup yields CDR1 SGDLS and CDR2 YYNGEE. Trimming took off 4 bases at V and 17 bases at J, with 25 bases between the two ends.